Described below is a single TCR beta chain sequence and its context. V shed 3 bases, J shed 3 bases, and the junction held 5 bases outside the gene matches. The CDR3 length is 15 residues. Germline lookup yields CDR1 ENHRY and CDR2 SYGVKD. Profiled with immunoSEQ multiplex PCR; TCRdb holds only in-frame clones, not every one. In the table there are under 20,000 clones, more than 70% of which are singletons. This entry belongs to a study of T cell changes during pregnancy in multiple sclerosis. The input for sequencing was CD8+ T cells from peripheral blood mononuclear cells, taken after pregnancy. The chain links TRBV10-3 to TRBJ1-3, with TRBD1 matching 7 bases. The receptor's source is a female donor with multiple sclerosis, enrolled in a pregnancy study. The CDR3 is CAISDKRDSGNTIYF. For the CDR3, the DNA is TGTGCCATCAGTGATAAAAGGGACAGTGGAAACACCATATATTTT.